This T cell receptor (beta chain) was identified in a study of cytomegalovirus exposure and HLA in healthy donors. For the study at large: An analysis done earlier identified about 120 million unique TCR beta sequences from about 180 million T cells. Whole-study findings and limits: Researchers counted around 180 TCR beta chains as cytomegalovirus-associated.

Worth noting for this clone: Its target is unknown.

PCR was performed using 60 Vbeta and 13 Jbeta primers. The repertoire was sequenced with immunoSEQ multiplex PCR; TCRdb's copy has only in-frame clones and lacks some. In the table there are about 190,000 clones, more than 75% of which are singletons. The CDR3 runs 14 residues. Germline assignment: CDR1 LNHNV and CDR2 YYDKDF (reference sequence). Trimming shortened V by 4 bases and J by 3 bases, and 10 bases separated the two germline ends. The chain joins TRBV15 to TRBJ1-5; D is perhaps TRBD1 (6 bases). The receptor comes from a young woman in good health and CMV-seropositive. Sequencing input: PBMCs. DNA for the CDR3: TGTGCCACCAGCATGGACAGAGACAATCAGCCCCAGCATTTT. It specifies CATSMDRDNQPQHF.